This T cell receptor (beta chain) was sequenced in a study of control samples from healthy donors and cancer patients. CDR3 length: 15 amino acids. Germline V gene data show CDR1 as MDHEN and CDR2 as SYDVKM. V lost 6 bases, J lost 0 bases, and 7 bases stayed unmatched. TCRdb's copy holds only in-frame clones and misses some; the assay was immunoSEQ multiplex PCR. The sample records around 130,000 clones, about 90% being singletons. This chain uses TRBV28 with TRBJ1-1, with TRBD1 identical over 7 bases. The sample taken for sequencing was PBMCs. This sequence originates from a man aged 50-59 years with head and neck cancer. The CDR3 sequence: CASRLGGHMNTEAFF. CDR3 DNA: TGTGCCAGCAGACTAGGGGGCCACATGAACACTGAAGCTTTCTTT.